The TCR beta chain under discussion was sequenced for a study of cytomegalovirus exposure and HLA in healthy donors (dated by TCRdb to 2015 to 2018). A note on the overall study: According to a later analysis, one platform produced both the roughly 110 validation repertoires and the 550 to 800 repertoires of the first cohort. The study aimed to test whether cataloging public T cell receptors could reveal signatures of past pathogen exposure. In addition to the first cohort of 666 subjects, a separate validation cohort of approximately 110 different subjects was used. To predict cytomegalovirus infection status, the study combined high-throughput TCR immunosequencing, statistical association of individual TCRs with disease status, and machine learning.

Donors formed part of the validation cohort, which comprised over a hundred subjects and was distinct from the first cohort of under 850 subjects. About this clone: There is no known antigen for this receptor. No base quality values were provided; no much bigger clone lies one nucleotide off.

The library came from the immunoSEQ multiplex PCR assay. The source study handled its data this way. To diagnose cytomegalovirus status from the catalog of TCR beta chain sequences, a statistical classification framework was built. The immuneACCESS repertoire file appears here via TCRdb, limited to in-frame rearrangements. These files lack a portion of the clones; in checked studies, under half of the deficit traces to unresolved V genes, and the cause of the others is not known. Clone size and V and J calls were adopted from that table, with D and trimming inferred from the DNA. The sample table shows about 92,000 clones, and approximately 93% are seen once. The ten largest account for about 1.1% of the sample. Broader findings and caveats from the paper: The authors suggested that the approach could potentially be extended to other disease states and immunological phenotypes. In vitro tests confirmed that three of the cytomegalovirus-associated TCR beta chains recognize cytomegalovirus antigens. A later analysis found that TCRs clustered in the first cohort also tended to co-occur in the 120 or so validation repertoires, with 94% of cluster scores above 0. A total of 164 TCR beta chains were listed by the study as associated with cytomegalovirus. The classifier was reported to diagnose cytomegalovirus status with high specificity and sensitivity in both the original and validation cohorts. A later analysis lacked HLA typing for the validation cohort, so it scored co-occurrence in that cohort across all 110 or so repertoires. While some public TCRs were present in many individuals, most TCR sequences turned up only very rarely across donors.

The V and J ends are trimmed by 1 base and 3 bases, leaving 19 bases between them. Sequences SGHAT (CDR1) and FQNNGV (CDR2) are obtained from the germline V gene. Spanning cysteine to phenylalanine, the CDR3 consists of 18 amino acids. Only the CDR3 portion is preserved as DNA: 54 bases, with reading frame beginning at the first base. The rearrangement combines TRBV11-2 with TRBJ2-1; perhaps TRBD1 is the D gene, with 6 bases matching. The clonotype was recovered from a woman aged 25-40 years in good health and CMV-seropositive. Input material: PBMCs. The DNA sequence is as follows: TGTGCCAGCAGCTTAGTAGGGATACAGGGTTTAGGCTACAATGAGCAGTTCTTC. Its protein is CASSLVGIQGLGYNEQFF.